Shown below are 5 T cell receptor beta chains from a single sample sequenced in a study of blood T cell repertoires in COVID-19. Profiled with immunoSEQ multiplex PCR; TCRdb holds only in-frame clones, not every one. Here the sample spans 200,000 to 250,000 clones, 86% being singletons. The sample consisted of PBMCs or T cells enriched from blood (not recorded which). The receptors here all came from a woman in her 40s with acute COVID-19.

The chain joins TRBV24-1 to TRBJ1-4, with D possibly matching TRBD1 (6 bases). The germline CDR1 and CDR2 sequences are KGHDR and SFDVKD. This CDR3 is 16 amino acids long. V shed 4 bases and J shed 4 bases, with 15 bases lying between them. CDR3 region: CATSDPMGGLNEKLFF. The CDR3 DNA reads TGTGCCACCAGTGACCCCATGGGGGGGCTTAATGAAAAACTGTTTTTT.

The chain links TRBV19 to TRBJ1-3; D is ambiguous. The germline V and J ends were trimmed by 4 bases and 0 bases, with 13 bases remaining between them. Looked up from germline, CDR1 is LNHDA and CDR2 is SQIVND (reference sequence). CDR3 length: 16 residues. In DNA form, the CDR3 reads TGTGCCAGTAGTAGTCTTGGAGCTTCCTCTGGAAACACCATATATTTT. It yields the protein CASSSLGASSGNTIYF.

This clone was observed a few times. The V gene is TRBV10-3, the J gene TRBJ2-1, with D tentatively TRBD1 (5 bases). The CDR3 contains 14 residues. Per the germline V gene, CDR1 is ENHRY and CDR2 is SYGVKD. V shed 2 bases and J shed 6 bases, with 11 bases lying between them. In DNA form, the CDR3 reads TGTGCCATCAGTGAGACCGGGCAGGGCAATGAGCAGTTCTTC. Translating gives CAISETGQGNEQFF.

The V call is TRBV10-3, the J call TRBJ1-2; no reliable D call. Germline assignment: CDR1 ENHRY and CDR2 SYGVKD. CDR3 length equals 13 residues. Deletions cut 4 bases from V and 7 bases from J, with 13 bases between. CDR3: CAISVDTMRGYTF. Here the CDR3 DNA reads TGTGCCATCAGTGTCGACACGATGCGTGGCTACACCTTC.

The chain carries TRBV4-3 and TRBJ1-1; D unclear. The CDR3 totals 15 residues. The germline V gene encodes CDR1 LGHNA and CDR2 YSLEER. V gave up 0 bases and J gave up 4 bases, with 12 bases separating them. The CDR3 sequence: CASSQDPSGVTEAFF. CDR3 nucleotide sequence: TGCGCCAGCAGCCAAGATCCTAGCGGGGTCACTGAAGCTTTCTTT.